Listed below are T cell receptor beta chains from one sample, sequenced in a study of blood T cell repertoires in COVID-19. Measured with immunoSEQ multiplex PCR; TCRdb has only the in-frame clones, and not every one. In the table there are 80,000 to 95,000 clones, 75% to 90% of which are singletons. The sequenced material came from peripheral blood. These receptors originate from a man aged 45 to 65 with active or convalescent COVID-19. The CDR3 runs from the conserved cysteine through the conserved F or W. D genes are given only for firm matches. Size is omitted from some rows. Given values are once, few, many or a class for expanded clones.

size	V	J	D	DNA	CDR3
-	TRBV6-2/TRBV6-3	TRBJ1-1	-	TGTGCCAGCAGTCGAGAGGATGGGGCTTTCTTT	CASSREDGAFF
-	TRBV19	TRBJ2-3	-	TGTGCCAGTAGTGAACCAGGAGATACGCAGTATTTT	CASSEPGDTQYF
-	TRBV4-3	TRBJ2-2	-	TGCGCCAGCAGCCAAGTCACAAACGGGGGGCGAGGCGGGGAGCTGTTTTTT	CASSQVTNGGRGGELFF
-	TRBV19	TRBJ2-2	-	TGTGCCAGTAGTATAAGGGGCCCGAACACCGGGGAGCTGTTTTTT	CASSIRGPNTGELFF
-	TRBV5-1	TRBJ2-5	TRBD1	TGCGCCAGCAGCTTGAAGAGGACAGGGGGAGAGACCCAGTACTTC	CASSLKRTGGETQYF
-	TRBV2	TRBJ1-4	TRBD1	TGTGCCAGCAGTCGGGACAGACCATCAACTAATGAAAAACTGTTTTTT	CASSRDRPSTNEKLFF
-	TRBV3-1/TRBV3-2	TRBJ2-5	TRBD1	TGTGCCAGCAGCCGAGACAGGGGGCTAGAGACCCAGTACTTC	CASSRDRGLETQYF
-	TRBV6-9	TRBJ2-7	-	TGTGCCAGCAGTTATTGCGGTACGATCGGAGACGAGCAGTACTTC	CASSYCGTIGDEQYF
-	TRBV3-1/TRBV3-2	TRBJ2-4	TRBD2	TGTGCCAGCAGCCCCGTCGGGACTAGCGGGAGGGCTGACATTCAGTACTTC	CASSPVGTSGRADIQYF
-	TRBV24-1	TRBJ2-1	TRBD1	TGTGCCACCGAAGGGACAGTGTTTGGAAATGAGCAGTTCTTC	CATEGTVFGNEQFF
-	TRBV4-2	TRBJ1-4	TRBD1	TGTGCCAGCAGCCTAGGGACAGGAGGGTCAACTAATGAAAAACTGTTTTTT	CASSLGTGGSTNEKLFF
-	TRBV10-1	TRBJ2-2	-	TGCGCCAGCAGTGACCCGGAGGGAGCCGGGGAGCTGTTTTTT	CASSDPEGAGELFF
few	TRBV9	TRBJ1-2	-	TGTGCCAGCAGCGTAGGCGGGCGGAACGTAGGGAACTTTTTAGGCTACACCTTC	CASSVGGRNVGNFLGYTF
-	TRBV12-3/TRBV12-4	TRBJ1-2	-	TGTGCCAGCAGTTTTCAGGGAAACTATGGCTACACCTTC	CASSFQGNYGYTF
-	TRBV7-2	TRBJ1-6	-	TGTGCCAGCAGACTACCGGGGGGAGTCAATTCACCCCTCCACTTT	CASRLPGGVNSPLHF
-	TRBV18	TRBJ2-1	-	TGTGCCAGCTCCGAGGACAGCTACAATGAGCAGTTCTTC	CASSEDSYNEQFF
-	TRBV5-1	TRBJ2-1	TRBD1	TGCGCCAGCAGCCCGGGACAGGGGGTTGGGAATGAGCAGTTCTTC	CASSPGQGVGNEQFF
-	TRBV3-1/TRBV3-2	TRBJ2-1	TRBD2	TGTGCCAGCAGCCCTAGCGGGAGGGGTGCTGAGCAGTTCTTC	CASSPSGRGAEQFF
-	TRBV4-3	TRBJ1-3	TRBD1	TGCGCCAGCAGCCAAGATCCGCCGGGACAGCCGACCGTCTCTGGAAACACCATATATTTT	CASSQDPPGQPTVSGNTIYF
-	TRBV14	TRBJ2-1	-	TGTGCCAGCAGCCGTACAGGGAGTGAGCAGTTCTTC	CASSRTGSEQFF
-	TRBV5-1	TRBJ2-5	TRBD2	TGCGCCAGCAGCGCAGCGGGAGGGGTGGAGACCCAGTACTTC	CASSAAGGVETQYF
-	TRBV18	TRBJ1-3	-	TGTGCCAGCTCACCATCCACAGGAAACACCATATATTTT	CASSPSTGNTIYF
-	TRBV7-8	TRBJ2-5	-	TGTGCCAGCAGCTCTCCTCGAGGGGAGACCCAGTACTTC	CASSSPRGETQYF
-	TRBV28	TRBJ2-1	TRBD1	TGTGCCAGCAGTGAGACCGGGACAGGGCCCTACAATGAGCAGTTCTTC	CASSETGTGPYNEQFF
-	TRBV30	TRBJ2-5	-	TGTGCCTGGAGTCTTTTCACCCCGAGTGGTTTTGAGACCCAGTACTTC	CAWSLFTPSGFETQYF
-	TRBV11-2	TRBJ2-5	-	TGTGCCAGCAGCCCGAGCGGAGGTGGGTCCCGGACCCAGTACTTC	CASSPSGGGSRTQYF
few	TRBV18	TRBJ1-1	TRBD1	TGTGCCAGCTCAAAAACCGGACAGGGGCGGAATTACATGAACACTGAAGCTTTCTTT	CASSKTGQGRNYMNTEAFF
-	TRBV19	TRBJ1-1	-	TGTGCCAGTAGTATAGGACAGCACACTGAAGCTTTCTTT	CASSIGQHTEAFF
-	TRBV6-2/TRBV6-3	TRBJ2-2	-	TGTGCCAGCAGTTACTCGAACAGGAACACCGGGGAGCTGTTTTTT	CASSYSNRNTGELFF
-	TRBV6-6	TRBJ1-4	-	TGTGCCAGCACTTCGGGAGCAACTAATGAAAAACTGTTTTTT	CASTSGATNEKLFF
-	TRBV19	TRBJ2-1	-	TGTGCCAGTAGGCCCCGGAGAGGGACCTACAATGAGCAGTTCTTC	CASRPRRGTYNEQFF
-	TRBV27	TRBJ1-6	TRBD1	TGTGCCAGCAGTTTCGGACAGGGTTCGAACTCACCCCTCCACTTT	CASSFGQGSNSPLHF
-	TRBV29-1	TRBJ1-1	-	TGCAGCGTTGATCCCCGGTCGAACACTGAAGCTTTCTTT	CSVDPRSNTEAFF